This note documents a single T cell receptor (beta chain) sequence. TCRdb itself ran the RT-PCR reads through MiXCR, one entry per CDR3 protein. Counted here are about 680,000 distinct CDR3 sequences, approximately 15% occurring once; the ten biggest clones make up 3.6%. V lost 0 bases, J lost 3 bases, and 23 bases lay in between. The CDR3 runs 19 residues. The V gene's germline CDR1 is MNHEY and CDR2 SVGAGI. The genes are TRBV6-5 and TRBJ1-2; D ambiguous. The clonotype originates from a female donor in good health, serving as a healthy control. Sequencing was carried out using memory CD4+ T cells from blood. The CDR3: CASSYSGNSNQPQDYGYTF. As DNA, the CDR3 is TGTGCCAGCAGTTACTCTGGAAATAGCAATCAGCCCCAGGACTATGGCTACACCTTC.